This record covers a single T cell receptor beta chain. The repertoire was sequenced with immunoSEQ multiplex PCR; TCRdb's copy has only in-frame clones and lacks some. The sample holds 6,600 or so clones, 85% seen once. The entry originates in a study of tumour-infiltrating T cells in Burkitt lymphoma. CDR3 size: 13 residues. The sequence derives from a human donor with Burkitt lymphoma. The sample comprised tumor tissue. The chain employs TRBV21-1 and TRBJ1-5. TRBV21-1 has pseudogene status. In DNA form, the CDR3 reads TGTGCCAGCGGCAGGAGTAGCAATCAGCCCCAGCATTTT. It specifies CASGRSSNQPQHF.